This T cell receptor (beta chain) was identified in a study of blood T cell repertoires in COVID-19. At the level of the study: Acute-phase and convalescent COVID-19 samples originated in the United States, Italy and Spain. T cells, B-cell-depleted T cells, or PBMCs provided the cDNA or gDNA that served as material.

This CDR3 spans 15 amino acids. Germline V gives CDR1 LGHNA, CDR2 YSLEER. V gave up 0 bases and J gave up 5 bases; unmatched junction bases: 4. This clone was found a few times. The authors' processing: Amplification with reference gene primers provided the estimates of nucleated cell counts. Data came from immunoSEQ multiplex PCR; TCRdb stores just in-frame clones and leaves some out. The D gene and trimming were derived from the DNA, and the V and J assignments and clone size from that table. In the table there are about 130,000 clones, about 80% of which are singletons. Sequencing used peripheral blood. This clonotype originated in a man between 40 and 49 years old with active or convalescent COVID-19. V is TRBV4-3 and J is TRBJ1-1, with 9 positions matching TRBD1. The CDR3 loop is CASSQEGTGRTEAFF. The CDR3, as DNA: TGCGCCAGCAGCCAAGAGGGGACAGGGCGAACTGAAGCTTTCTTT.